The clone carrying this T cell receptor beta chain has only one observation. This record comes from a study of blood T cell repertoires in COVID-19. In the study overall: Sample material is recorded as cDNA or gDNA derived from T cells, B-cell-depleted T cells, or PBMCs.

In the study's own analysis: Counts of nucleated cells, estimated from reference gene primer amplification, were obtained. TCRdb's copy holds only in-frame clones and misses some; the assay was immunoSEQ multiplex PCR. That table is the source of V, J and clone size, and D and trimming were worked out from the DNA. The sample lists about 400,000 clones, just under 90% occurring once. Recovered status applied to Cohort 3 donors who had two consecutive negative PCRs. It also applied to those with clearance or with symptom resolution. V was cut by 3 bases and J by 7 bases, with 6 bases left in between. Germline values: CDR1 SQVTM, CDR2 ANQGSEA. The CDR3 covers 10 residues.

The sequenced sample was PBMCs or T cells enriched from blood (not recorded which). The chain uses TRBV29-1 and TRBJ1-2; no clear D gene. The receptor's source is a woman in her 30s who had recovered from COVID-19. The CDR3 DNA is TGCAGCGTTGATACTCGTGGCTACACCTTC. It specifies CSVDTRGYTF.